The 11 T cell receptor beta chains listed next were all sequenced from one sample in a study of T cell responses to AZD1222 COVID-19 vaccine. Only in-frame clones appear in the TCRdb table, and some are missing; sequencing was by immunoSEQ multiplex PCR. The repertoire holds about 93,000 clones, with about 86% as singletons. Material: peripheral blood, obtained on day 0 of AZD1222 vaccination. The receptors were sampled from an adult in good health.

The gene calls are TRBV9 and TRBJ2-1, with TRBD2 matching 10 bases. V trimming: 0 bases; J trimming: 4 bases; junction bases outside the gene matches: 1. The CDR3 length is 15 residues. CDR1 SGDLS and CDR2 YYNGEE come from the germline V gene. Here the CDR3 DNA reads TGTGCCAGCAGCGTAGTAGCGGGAGGATACAATGAGCAGTTCTTC. It encodes CASSVVAGGYNEQFF.

V is TRBV19 and J is TRBJ2-3; 9 nucleotides line up with TRBD1. V lost 6 bases and J lost 3; bases outside the gene matches: 10. The CDR3 totals 16 residues. Germline V gene sequence: CDR1 LNHDA, CDR2 SQIVND (reference sequence). CDR3 in DNA: TGTGCCAGTAGACAACCGGGACAGGGACAAACAGATACGCAGTATTTT. This encodes CASRQPGQGQTDTQYF.

This clone was seen just once. The genes are TRBV19 and TRBJ2-1; tentative D call: TRBD1 (6 bases). The CDR3 runs 13 residues. Trimming left V 2 bases short and J 10 bases short, with 12 bases between. Germline-derived CDR1 and CDR2 are LNHDA and SQIVND (reference sequence). The CDR3 loop reads CASSIRAGDEQFF. The DNA of the CDR3 is TGTGCCAGTAGTATACGGGCAGGGGACGAGCAGTTCTTC.

V and J are TRBV11-2 and TRBJ1-4; possibly TRBD1 for D (6 bases). Germline V CDR1 and CDR2: SGHAT, FQNNGV. Trimming shortened V by 5 bases and J by 0 bases, and 19 bases separated the two germline ends. The CDR3 has 18 residues. This chain's CDR3 is CASSPRTVAASTNEKLFF. For the CDR3, the DNA is TGTGCCAGCAGCCCTAGGACAGTAGCTGCTTCAACTAATGAAAAACTGTTTTTT.

The chain has TRBV19 and TRBJ1-1; D is uncertain. With 7 bases removed from V and 4 bases from J, the gap between germline ends came to 10 bases. Germline CDR1 is LNHDA and CDR2 is SQIVND (reference sequence). The CDR3 loop spans 12 amino acids. Written as DNA, the CDR3 is TGTGCCAGTAAAGGGATCAGCACTGAAGCTTTCTTT. Translating gives CASKGISTEAFF.

There are a few counts of this clone. The genes are TRBV5-1 and TRBJ2-2; D is undetermined. V was shortened by 0 bases and J by 7 bases, with 4 bases between the two germline ends. This CDR3 has 12 amino acids. The germline CDR1 and CDR2 sequences are SGHRS and YFSETQ. The CDR3 protein is CASSLVGGELFF. The CDR3 nucleotides read TGCGCCAGCAGCTTGGTAGGCGGGGAGCTGTTTTTT.

Here the CDR3 reads CASSVGANSYNEQFF. The DNA for the CDR3 is TGTGCCAGCAGCGTAGGGGCAAACTCCTACAATGAGCAGTTCTTC. The J gene is TRBJ2-1, the V gene TRBV9; D uncertain. The V end lost 0 bases, the J end lost 0 bases, and 7 bases lay between the germline ends. The CDR3 is 15 amino acids. Germline V lookup: CDR1 SGDLS, CDR2 YYNGEE.

The rearrangement joins TRBV7-8 to TRBJ1-1; tentative D call: TRBD1 (6 bases). The V gene lost 2 bases and the J gene lost 0 bases, with 16 bases spanning the gap. CDR1 is SGHVS, CDR2 FQNEAQ, per germline. The CDR3 contains 17 residues. The CDR3 DNA reads TGTGCCAGCAGCTTAAATTCTGGGGGGGGCCTGAACACTGAAGCTTTCTTT. This encodes CASSLNSGGGLNTEAFF.

This clone was observed a single time. The chain uses TRBV18 and TRBJ1-6; 7 nucleotides match TRBD1. Germline trimming cut 5 bases from V and 7 bases from J; bases unmatched to any gene: 8. Germline V CDR1 and CDR2: KGHSH, LQKENI. There are 15 residues in the CDR3. The CDR3 region is CASSSTTGKNSPLHF. The CDR3 DNA is TGTGCCAGCTCAAGCACGACAGGGAAAAATTCACCCCTCCACTTT.

This clone occurred a few times. The rearrangement links TRBV5-1 to TRBJ1-4; D is unclear. The germline V and J ends were trimmed by 2 bases and 3 bases, with 14 bases remaining between them. The CDR3 is made up of 16 amino acids. From germline, CDR1 is SGHRS and CDR2 YFSETQ. The CDR3: CASSLRGFVANEKLFF. CDR3 in DNA: TGCGCCAGCAGCTTAAGAGGGTTTGTAGCTAATGAAAAACTGTTTTTT.

The chain uses TRBV27 and TRBJ2-1, with 14 bases identical to TRBD2. This CDR3 contains 16 residues. The germline gives CDR1 MNHEY, CDR2 SMNVEV (reference sequence). V dropped 2 bases and J dropped 6; count of bases not matched to a gene: 3. The CDR3 bases are TGTGCCAGCAGTTTACTGACTAGCGGGAGGGTCAATGAGCAGTTCTTC. This gives the protein CASSLLTSGRVNEQFF.